This record covers a single TCR beta chain. The record originates from a study of T cells after somatic rescue of genetic block. Method: immunoSEQ multiplex PCR; TCRdb's copy keeps in-frame clones and lacks some. The repertoire consists of over 55,000 clones, with 92% occurring once and the leading ten covering 2.5% to 3.5%. Per germline, CDR1 SGHKS and CDR2 YYEKEE (reference sequence). The CDR3 covers 17 residues. V lost 4 bases, J lost 4 bases, and 13 bases stayed unmatched. The sequence was obtained from a man in his forties. Input material: peripheral blood mononuclear cells (PBMCs). V is TRBV5-5 and J is TRBJ2-3; 9 positions agree with TRBD1. The CDR3 loop reads CASSNVPYRGRADTQYF. CDR3 coding DNA: TGTGCCAGCAGCAATGTTCCGTACAGGGGGCGAGCAGATACGCAGTATTTT.